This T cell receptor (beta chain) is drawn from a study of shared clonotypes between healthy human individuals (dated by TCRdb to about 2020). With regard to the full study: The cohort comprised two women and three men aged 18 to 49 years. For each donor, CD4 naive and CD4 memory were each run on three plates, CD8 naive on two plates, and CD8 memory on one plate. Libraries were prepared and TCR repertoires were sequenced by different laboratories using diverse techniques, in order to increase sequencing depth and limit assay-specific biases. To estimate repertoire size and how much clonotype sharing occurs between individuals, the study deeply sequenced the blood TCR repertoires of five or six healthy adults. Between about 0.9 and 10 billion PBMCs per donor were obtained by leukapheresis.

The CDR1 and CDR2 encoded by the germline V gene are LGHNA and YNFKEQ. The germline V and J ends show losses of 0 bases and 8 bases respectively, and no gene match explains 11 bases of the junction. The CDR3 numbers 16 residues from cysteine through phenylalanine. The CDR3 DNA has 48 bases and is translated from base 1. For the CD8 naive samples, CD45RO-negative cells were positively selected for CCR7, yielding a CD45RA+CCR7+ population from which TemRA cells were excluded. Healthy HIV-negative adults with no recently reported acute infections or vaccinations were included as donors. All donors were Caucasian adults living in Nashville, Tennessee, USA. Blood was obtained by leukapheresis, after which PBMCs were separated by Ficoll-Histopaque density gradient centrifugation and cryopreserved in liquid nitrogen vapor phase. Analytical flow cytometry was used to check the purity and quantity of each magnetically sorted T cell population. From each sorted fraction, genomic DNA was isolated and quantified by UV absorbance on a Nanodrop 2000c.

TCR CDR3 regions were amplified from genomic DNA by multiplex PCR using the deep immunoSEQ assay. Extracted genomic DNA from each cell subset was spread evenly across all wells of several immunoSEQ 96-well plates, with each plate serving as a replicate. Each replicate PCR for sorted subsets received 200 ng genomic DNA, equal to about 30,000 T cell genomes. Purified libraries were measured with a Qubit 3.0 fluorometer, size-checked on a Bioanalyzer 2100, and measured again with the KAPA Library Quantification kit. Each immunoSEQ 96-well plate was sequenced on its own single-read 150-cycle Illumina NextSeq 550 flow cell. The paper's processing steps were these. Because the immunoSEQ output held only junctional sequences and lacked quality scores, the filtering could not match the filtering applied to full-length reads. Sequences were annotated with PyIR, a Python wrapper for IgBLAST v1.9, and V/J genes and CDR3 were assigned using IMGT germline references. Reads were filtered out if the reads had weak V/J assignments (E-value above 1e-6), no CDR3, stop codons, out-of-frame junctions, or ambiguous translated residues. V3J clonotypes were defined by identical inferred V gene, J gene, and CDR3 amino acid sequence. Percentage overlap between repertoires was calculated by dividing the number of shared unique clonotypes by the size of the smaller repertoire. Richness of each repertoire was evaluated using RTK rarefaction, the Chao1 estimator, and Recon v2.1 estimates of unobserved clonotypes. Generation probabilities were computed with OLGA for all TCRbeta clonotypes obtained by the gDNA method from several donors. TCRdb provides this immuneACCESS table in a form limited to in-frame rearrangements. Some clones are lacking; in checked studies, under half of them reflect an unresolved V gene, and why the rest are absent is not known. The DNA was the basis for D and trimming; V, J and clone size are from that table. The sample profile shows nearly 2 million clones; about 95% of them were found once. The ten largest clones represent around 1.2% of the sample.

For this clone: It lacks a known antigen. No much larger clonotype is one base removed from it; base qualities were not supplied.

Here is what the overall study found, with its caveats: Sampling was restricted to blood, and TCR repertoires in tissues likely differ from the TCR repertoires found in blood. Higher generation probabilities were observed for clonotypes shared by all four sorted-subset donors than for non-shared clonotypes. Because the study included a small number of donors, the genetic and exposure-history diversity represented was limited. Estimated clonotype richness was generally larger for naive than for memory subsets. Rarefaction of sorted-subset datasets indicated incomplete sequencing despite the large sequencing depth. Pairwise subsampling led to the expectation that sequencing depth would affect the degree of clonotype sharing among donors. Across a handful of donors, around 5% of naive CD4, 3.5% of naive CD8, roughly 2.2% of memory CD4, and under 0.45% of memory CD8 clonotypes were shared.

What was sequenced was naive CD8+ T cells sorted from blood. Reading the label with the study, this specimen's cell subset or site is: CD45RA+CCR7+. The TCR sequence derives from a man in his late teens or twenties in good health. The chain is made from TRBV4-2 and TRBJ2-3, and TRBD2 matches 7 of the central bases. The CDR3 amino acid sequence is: CASSQDPGEGPSTQYF. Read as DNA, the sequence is TGTGCCAGCAGCCAAGATCCGGGGGAGGGCCCGAGTACGCAGTATTTT.